This T cell receptor beta chain was retrieved from a study of cytomegalovirus exposure and HLA in healthy donors. The CDR3 has 14 amino acids. Trimming pared 3 bases from V and 1 base from J, leaving 7 bases between. The germline CDR1 and CDR2 sequences are MNHEY and SMNVEV (reference sequence). Study-wide findings and caveats: Listed as cytomegalovirus-associated were 150 to 200 TCR beta chains. By a later analysis, the bulk of CMV-associated TCR beta chains appeared HLA-restricted.

A multiplex PCR was run with 60 Vbeta primers and 13 Jbeta primers. Some clones are missing from TCRdb's copy, which holds only in-frame ones; the method was immunoSEQ multiplex PCR. The repertoire holds approximately 70,000 clones, with approximately 78% as singletons. As for this clone: As yet, its antigen is unknown.

Specimen: PBMCs. The chain has TRBV27 and TRBJ1-3; unclear D gene. The TCR originated in a woman aged 30 to 39 in good health and CMV-seronegative. Here the CDR3 reads CASSLTRSGNTIYF. Written as DNA, the CDR3 is TGTGCCAGCAGTTTGACCAGGTCTGGAAACACCATATATTTT.